The rows below give T cell receptor beta chains drawn from one sample of a study of shared clonotypes between healthy human individuals. This table comes from immunoSEQ multiplex PCR, and its TCRdb copy is limited to in-frame clones, with some not included. The sample lists roughly 770,000 clones, just over 95% occurring once. Specimen: naive CD8+ T cells sorted from blood. The receptors come from a man aged 25-40 years in good health. CDR3s include the opening cysteine and the closing phenylalanine or tryptophan. The D gene is left open where the match is weak.

TRBD2,TRBJ2-1,TRBV4-1,CASSQDASGNYNEQFF
-,TRBJ2-3,TRBV5-6,CASSVTVGTDTQYF
-,TRBJ1-5,TRBV7-8,CASSPNPGSNQPQHF
TRBD1,TRBJ2-3,TRBV29-1,CSVAGTGSTDTQYF
-,TRBJ1-5,TRBV6-1,CASSEGSVGNQPQHF
-,TRBJ1-2,TRBV4-1,CASSQETGYGYTF
-,TRBJ1-1,TRBV14,CASSQDWGRQREAFF
-,TRBJ1-2,TRBV4-3,CASSQEDLQGRHYGYTF
-,TRBJ2-5,TRBV7-9,CASSLTQAQETQYF
-,TRBJ2-7,TRBV21-1,CASSKTGLDKQYF
-,TRBJ2-1,TRBV11-2,CASRRDEQFF
-,TRBJ2-2,TRBV28,CASKPRDLRTGELFF
-,TRBJ1-2,TRBV19,CASSIRTAGVPAYGYTF
TRBD1,TRBJ2-7,TRBV5-1,CASRDRDAYEQYF
TRBD1,TRBJ2-7,TRBV28,CASSPTDRAYSYEQYF
TRBD2,TRBJ2-7,TRBV10-2,CARKAGEVYEQYF
-,TRBJ2-7,TRBV30,CAWSVFYKEQYF
TRBD1,TRBJ2-5,TRBV27,CASSTLQGRWSQETQYF
-,TRBJ2-3,TRBV4-2,CASSQDWRGTDTQYF
TRBD2,TRBJ2-7,TRBV14,CASSLRGDYEQYF
-,TRBJ1-5,TRBV15,CATSSPRLEVGSNQPQHF
-,TRBJ2-7,TRBV9,CASSVDGSRSSYEQYF
-,TRBJ2-5,TRBV5-1,CASSPLVLAEDQETQYF
-,TRBJ2-7,TRBV5-4,CAVSSTYEQYF
-,TRBJ2-1,TRBV27,CASSLRGNNEQFF
TRBD1,TRBJ2-7,TRBV6-1,CASSAKRDSLVEQYF
-,TRBJ2-7,TRBV30,CAWNTGQGTFFEQYF
-,TRBJ1-3,TRBV4-1,CASSQGSLGAGNTIYF
-,TRBJ1-5,TRBV4-1,CASSQDLAGNQPQHF
-,TRBJ2-3,TRBV7-2,CASSFLITDTQYF
TRBD1,TRBJ2-5,TRBV7-9,CATVEGDRVQETQYF
-,TRBJ1-5,TRBV28,CASSDGYQPQHF
-,TRBJ2-3,TRBV4-3,CASSQDRAVTDTQYF
-,TRBJ2-4,TRBV4-1,CASSPPGAKNIQYF
-,TRBJ2-7,TRBV27,CASSFFRIDESGRVVYEQYF
-,TRBJ2-3,TRBV5-1,CASSLLQGTDTQYF
TRBD1,TRBJ1-1,TRBV5-4,CASSLAGRTGDKTEAFF